The 25 T cell receptor beta chains presented below share a single source sample, sequenced in a study of beta chain features in type 1 diabetes. The whole isolated RNA underwent reverse transcription, so sequencing captured expressed TCRB transcripts. TCRdb's table, derived via immunoSEQ multiplex PCR, lists solely in-frame clones and lacks some. The sample shows about 410,000 clones, 14% of them seen only once. Sequenced sample: naive CD4+ T cells from blood. Receptor source: a man aged 25 to 40 in good health.

The chain has TRBV30 and TRBJ2-3, with a weak D call TRBD2 (5 bases). From germline, CDR1 is GTSNPN and CDR2 SVGIG (reference sequence). The CDR3 is 11 residues long. V was clipped by 0 bases and J by 8 bases, with 6 bases between them. The CDR3 nucleotides read TGTGCCTGGAGTGTACTAGGTACGCAGTATTTT. It is translated as CAWSVLGTQYF.

The sample holds a few counts of this clone. The rearrangement joins TRBV29-1 to TRBJ2-5; either TRBD1 or TRBD2 may fit D (5 bases each). Germline CDR1 SQVTM, CDR2 ANQGSEA. The V and J ends lost 4 bases and 7 bases respectively, with 16 bases between them. The CDR3 is 13 residues long. The CDR3 region is CSVGSGDGVTQYF. The CDR3 DNA follows: TGCAGCGTTGGTTCCGGGGACGGGGTGACCCAGTACTTC.

The J gene is TRBJ2-5, the V gene TRBV7-9, with 11 bases matching TRBD1. Germline trimming cut 2 bases from V and 5 bases from J; bases unmatched to any gene: 4. Per the germline V gene, CDR1 is SEHNR and CDR2 is FQNEAQ (reference sequence). CDR3 length: 15 amino acids. CDR3 residues: CASSLRTGGLETQYF. CDR3 nucleotide sequence: TGTGCCAGCAGCTTAAGGACAGGGGGCTTGGAGACCCAGTACTTC.

The chain employs TRBV5-1 and TRBJ2-3; 9 bases align to TRBD1. The germline V gene has CDR1 SGHRS and CDR2 YFSETQ. J gave up 1 base and V 8 bases, and 17 bases lay outside the gene matches. The CDR3 covers 18 residues. The CDR3 loop is CASGTGTSMSGRTDTQYF. The CDR3 DNA reads as TGCGCCAGTGGGACAGGGACATCTATGAGCGGCCGCACAGATACGCAGTATTTT.

This clone turned up a few times. CDR3 nucleotides: TGTGCCAGCAGCTTAACAGGGATGACAGATACGCAGTATTTT. Its translation: CASSLTGMTDTQYF. This chain uses TRBV11-2 with TRBJ2-3, with D maybe TRBD1 (6 bases). Trimming took off 2 bases at V and 3 bases at J, with 9 bases between the two ends. The CDR3 contains 14 residues. Germline CDR1 is SGHAT and CDR2 is FQNNGV.

The chain is built from TRBV20-1 and TRBJ2-3; D not resolved. This CDR3 contains 10 residues. Germline CDR1 and CDR2: DFQATT and SNEGSKA (reference sequence). The germline V and J ends were trimmed by 8 bases and 2 bases, with 5 bases remaining between them. CDR3 region: CSPNTDTQYF. The CDR3 region has the DNA TGCAGTCCTAACACAGATACGCAGTATTTT.

This clone was counted a few times. This chain joins TRBV9 and TRBJ2-1; 11 bases agree with TRBD1. Germline CDR1 is SGDLS and CDR2 is YYNGEE. The trim removed 0 bases at V and 9 bases at J, leaving 5 bases unmatched. CDR3 length: 15 amino acids. The CDR3 region is CASSVAGQGVGEQFF. As DNA, the CDR3 is TGTGCCAGCAGCGTAGCGGGACAGGGGGTGGGTGAGCAGTTCTTC.

This clone was counted between two and nine times. The V call is TRBV4-3, the J call TRBJ1-2, with no clear D. The V gene's germline CDR1 is LGHNA and CDR2 YSLEER. V lost 4 bases and J 0 bases, leaving 9 bases between the germline ends. This CDR3 is built from 14 residues. CDR3 loop: CASSLGRTNYGYTF. The CDR3 nucleotides read TGCGCCAGCAGCCTCGGACGGACTAACTATGGCTACACCTTC.

V is TRBV2 and J is TRBJ2-7; 8 bases line up with TRBD2. The germline V gene has CDR1 SNHLY and CDR2 FYNNEI. With V trimmed by 7 bases and J by 4 bases, 15 bases remained unmatched. The CDR3 loop spans 16 amino acids. The CDR3 protein is CASILRPTSVDYEQYF. The CDR3 DNA is TGTGCCAGCATCCTACGACCGACTAGCGTGGATTACGAGCAGTACTTC.

This clone was found a few times. V gene TRBV5-1 combines with J gene TRBJ2-2, with 8 bases that match TRBD1. Losses at the gene ends were 6 bases for V and 0 bases for J; bases not matched to a gene: 4. The CDR3 sequence is 15 residues long. The germline V gene has CDR1 SGHRS and CDR2 YFSETQ. CDR3 sequence reads: CASTTGGSNTGELFF. The CDR3, as DNA: TGCGCCAGCACTACAGGGGGATCGAACACCGGGGAGCTGTTTTTT.

This clone was counted a few times. The gene calls are TRBV5-4 and TRBJ2-2, with D unresolved. Trimming cost V 4 bases and J 3 bases, with 4 bases left between them. Germline V gives CDR1 SGHNT, CDR2 YYREEE (reference sequence). This CDR3 is built from 12 residues. The DNA for the CDR3 is TGTGCCAGCAGCCTATACACCGGGGAGCTGTTTTTT. This gives the protein CASSLYTGELFF.

This chain links TRBV25-1 with TRBJ2-2; D perhaps matches TRBD1 (6 bases). V was cut by 3 bases and J by 1 base, with 12 bases left in between. CDR1 and CDR2 from the germline V gene are MGHDK and SYGVNS. The CDR3 length is 16 residues. CDR3 region: CASSEVGRGNTGELFF. CDR3 nucleotide sequence: TGTGCCAGCAGTGAGGTTGGCAGGGGGAACACCGGGGAGCTGTTTTTT.

The sample holds a few counts of this clone. The chain has TRBV11-3 and TRBJ2-3; 11 bases fit TRBD2. Germline V gives CDR1 SGHNT, CDR2 YENEEA. This CDR3 is built from 16 residues. Losses at the gene ends were 3 bases for V and 4 bases for J; bases not matched to a gene: 6. The CDR3 region has the DNA TGTGCCAGCAGCTTTCGGGTAGCGGGAGGGTCAGATACGCAGTATTTT. It translates to CASSFRVAGGSDTQYF.

This clone was detected ten times or more. The genes are TRBV29-1 and TRBJ2-1; D uncertain. The germline V gene has CDR1 SQVTM and CDR2 ANQGSEA. The CDR3 runs 11 residues. Trimming pared 4 bases from V and 10 bases from J, leaving 11 bases between. As DNA, the CDR3 is TGCAGCGTTGGACTCCGCGTGGAGCAGTTCTTC. This encodes CSVGLRVEQFF.

The chain carries TRBV10-3 and TRBJ1-6; D is undetermined. The CDR3 has 13 residues. V was pared by 9 bases and J by 10 bases, with 16 bases between. CDR1 is ENHRY, CDR2 SYGVKD, per germline. The DNA of the CDR3 is TGTGCCATAAAGGGAGCAGAGGGCTCACCCCTCCACTTT. Encoded protein: CAIKGAEGSPLHF.

This clone has a handful of counts. The identical CDR3 is also encoded by other nucleotide sequences in the sample. J is TRBJ2-5 and V is TRBV6-5; D remains ambiguous. The CDR3 has 11 amino acids. V lost 6 bases and J lost 5, with 7 bases in between. Germline V gene lookup returns CDR1 MNHEY and CDR2 SVGAGI. The CDR3 reads CASSTVETQYF. CDR3 DNA: TGTGCCAGCAGCACGGTGGAGACCCAGTACTTC.

This clone was counted between two and nine times. The V and J genes are TRBV21-1 and TRBJ2-7; TRBD2 reflects the table's D call only, with no check against the DNA. TRBV21-1 is a pseudogene. The length of the CDR3 is 20 residues. The CDR3 is CASSKARILITAGTAYEQYV. The CDR3 bases are TGTGCCAGCAGCAAAGCTCGTATCCTAATAACAGCGGGGACCGCCTACGAGCAGTACGTC.

This clone was counted only a few times. The chain joins TRBV7-8 to TRBJ2-3; the D gene is possibly TRBD2 (6 bases). The germline V gene has CDR1 SGHVS and CDR2 FQNEAQ. CDR3 size: 15 residues. V shed 4 bases and J shed 2 bases, with 13 bases lying between them. CDR3: CASSSRLAYTDTQYF. In nucleotides, the CDR3 is TGTGCCAGCAGCTCCCGCCTAGCGTACACAGATACGCAGTATTTT.

The chain uses TRBV2 and TRBJ1-5; D might be TRBD1 (5 bases). The CDR3 has 13 residues. Per germline, CDR1 SNHLY and CDR2 FYNNEI. Trimming pared 11 bases from V and 3 bases from J, leaving 14 bases between. The CDR3 is CASRGGTNQPQHF. DNA of the CDR3: TGTGCCTCCAGAGGAGGGACCAATCAGCCCCAGCATTTT.

V gene TRBV12-5 combines with J gene TRBJ2-1; 8 bases are shared with TRBD2. Germline CDR1 reads LGHNT; CDR2 reads FRNRAP. This CDR3 has 16 amino acids. V was pared by 6 bases and J by 6 bases, with 13 bases of the junction left unmatched. The chain's CDR3 is CASGRTGTRWINEQFF. The CDR3 coding sequence is TGTGCTAGTGGACGGACCGGGACTAGGTGGATCAATGAGCAGTTCTTC. The full variable domain, its missing parts supplied by reference TRBV12-5 and TRBJ2-1, is DARVTQTPRHKVTEMGQEVTMRCQPILGHNTVFWYRQTMMQGLELLAYFRNRAPLDDSGMPKDRFSAEMPDATLATLKIQPSEPRDSAVYFCASGRTGTRWINEQFFGPGTRLTVL.

The gene calls are TRBV7-2 and TRBJ2-7, with D possibly matching TRBD1 (5 bases). The CDR3 is made up of 15 amino acids. Germline V lookup: CDR1 SGHTA, CDR2 FQGNSA. V lost 0 bases and J 2 bases, leaving 11 bases between the germline ends. CDR3 nucleotides: TGTGCCAGCAGCTTAGCCCCGACAGTCCCCTACGAGCAGTACGTC. This codes for CASSLAPTVPYEQYV.

This clone turned up a few times. CDR3 DNA sequence: TGTGCCAGCAGCCGTGACACCCCTGAAGCTTTCTTT. This encodes CASSRDTPEAFF. This chain links TRBV7-2 with TRBJ1-1; D gene ambiguous. Germline V gene data show CDR1 as SGHTA and CDR2 as FQGNSA. CDR3 length: 12 residues. The V end lost 5 bases, the J end lost 6 bases, and 10 bases lay between the germline ends.

This chain uses TRBV4-3 with TRBJ2-1, with 14 bases aligning to TRBD2. J lost 9 bases, V lost 1 base, and 2 bases had no gene match. There are 15 residues in the CDR3. Per germline, CDR1 LGHNA and CDR2 YSLEER. The CDR3 protein is CASSQGLAGGVEQFF. The CDR3 nucleotides read TGCGCCAGCAGCCAAGGACTAGCGGGAGGGGTTGAGCAGTTCTTC.

The gene calls are TRBV30 and TRBJ1-3; 9 bases map to TRBD1. This CDR3 is built from 13 residues. The V and J ends lost 5 bases and 4 bases, in that order; junction bases with no gene match: 3. Germline V gene sequence: CDR1 GTSNPN, CDR2 SVGIG (reference sequence). CDR3 DNA: TGTGCCTGGGGGACAGGGTTAGGAAACACCATATATTTT. Its protein product is CAWGTGLGNTIYF.

This clone was observed a handful of times. The rearrangement links TRBV9 to TRBJ2-1; TRBD2 aligns across 8 bases. The CDR3 totals 16 residues. Germline V lookup: CDR1 SGDLS, CDR2 YYNGEE. V gave up 1 base and J gave up 7 bases; unmatched junction bases: 10. The CDR3 reads CASSVQAGAPWNEQFF. For the CDR3, the DNA is TGTGCCAGCAGCGTACAAGCGGGGGCCCCCTGGAATGAGCAGTTCTTC. Full variable domain (missing parts from reference TRBV9 and TRBJ2-1): DSGVTQTPKHLITATGQRVTLRCSPRSGDLSVYWYQQSLDQGLQFLIQYYNGEERAKGNILERFSAQQFPDLHSELNLSSLELGDSALYFCASSVQAGAPWNEQFFGPGTRLTVL.